This T cell receptor delta chain was profiled in a study of Vδ1+ human thymocytes. Notes on this clone: Its antigen is undetermined.

Sequences come from RNA converted to cDNA by reverse transcription. Pooled V-gene forward primers with one constant-region reverse primer generated the CDR3 amplicons by multiplex PCR. TCRdb ran CATT on the multiplex PCR reads. The table lists around 60,000 delta-chain clones, about 14% of them singletons. Alphabeta T cells were depleted, then CD3+ Vdelta1+ Vdelta2- thymocytes were FACS-sorted. The V gene's germline CDR1 is TSWWSYY and CDR2 QGS. The CDR3 has 20 residues. Trimming took off 0 bases at V and 1 base at J, with 24 bases between the two ends. Study-wide points: Thymic TRG and TRD repertoires appeared highly polyclonal. TRG sequences recurred across donors, whereas TRD sequences stayed essentially private. Thymic delta-chain repertoires held roughly 18% Vdelta2 sequences and few Vdelta3, despite high sort purity. Unexpected Vdelta2 sequences could cause misinterpretation of bulk repertoire data.

This chain joins TRDV1 and TRDJ1; possibly TRDD3 for D (6 bases). The TCR was taken from a girl less than two years old who had congenital heart surgery. Sequencing input: Vdelta1+ gamma-delta thymocytes from the thymus. Subset noted: FACS-sorted CD3+ TCRalphabeta- TCRVdelta1+ TCRVdelta2- thymocytes. In nucleotides, the CDR3 is TGTGCTCTTGGGGAACTGACGGACCTTGGGGATGCCCCTTGCACCGATAAACTCATCTTT. It translates to CALGELTDLGDAPCTDKLIF.